The present T cell receptor beta chain was sequenced within a study of naive and memory T cell subsets. Notes on this clonotype: What it binds is not known.

Two oligonucleotides, mixed equimolar, formed the beta constant-region primer covering TRBC1 and TRBC2. Nested alpha and beta constant-region primers with the SP2 primer drove four PCR rounds on ligated cDNA. Each CDR3 protein is one row after TCRdb ran MiXCR on the UMI-ligation and nested PCR reads. This table holds under 150,000 distinct CDR3 sequences, 15% to 25% found once. Germline values: CDR1 MNHEY, CDR2 SMNVEV (reference sequence). The CDR3 loop spans 16 amino acids. The V end was cut by 6 bases, the J end by 1 base, with 17 bases between. The study's findings and limits: A few larger clonotypes appeared in naive repertoires, especially CD8, possibly memory cells re-expressing CD45RA. Diversity fell and Gini index rose from naive through CM, EM, EMRA.

Separate alpha and beta amplification began at the second PCR step. The chain carries TRBV27 and TRBJ2-3; possible D gene TRBD2, 6 bases. Sequenced material: naive CD8+ T cells from blood. This TCR was recovered from a human donor in good health. CDR3 nucleotide sequence: TGTGCCAGCAGCCCCGCCGGGGGTTGGGGCACAGATACGCAGTATTTT. It yields the protein CASSPAGGWGTDTQYF.